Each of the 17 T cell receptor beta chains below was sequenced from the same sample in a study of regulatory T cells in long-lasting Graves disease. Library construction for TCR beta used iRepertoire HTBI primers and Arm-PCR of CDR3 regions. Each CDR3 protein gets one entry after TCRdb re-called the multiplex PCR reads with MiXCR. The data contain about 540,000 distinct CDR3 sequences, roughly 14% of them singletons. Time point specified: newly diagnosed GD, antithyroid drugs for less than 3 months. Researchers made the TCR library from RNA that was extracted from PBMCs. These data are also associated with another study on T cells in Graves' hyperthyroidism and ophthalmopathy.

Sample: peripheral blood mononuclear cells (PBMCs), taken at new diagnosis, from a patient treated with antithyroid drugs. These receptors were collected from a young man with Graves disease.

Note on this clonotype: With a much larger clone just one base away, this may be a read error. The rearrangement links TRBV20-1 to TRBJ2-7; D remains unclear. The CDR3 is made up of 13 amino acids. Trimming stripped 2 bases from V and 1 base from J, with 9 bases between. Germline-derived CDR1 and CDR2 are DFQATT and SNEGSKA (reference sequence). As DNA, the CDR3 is TGCAGTGCTAGACCGCACGTATCCTACGAGCAGTACTTC. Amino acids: CSARPHVSYEQYF.

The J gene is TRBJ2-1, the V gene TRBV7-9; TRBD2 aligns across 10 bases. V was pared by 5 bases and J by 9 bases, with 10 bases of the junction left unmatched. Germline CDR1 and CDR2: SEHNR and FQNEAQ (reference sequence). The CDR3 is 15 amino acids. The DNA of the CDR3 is TGTGCCAGCAGCCCTAGCGGGAGTCTACACGGTGAGCAGTTCTTC. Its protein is CASSPSGSLHGEQFF.

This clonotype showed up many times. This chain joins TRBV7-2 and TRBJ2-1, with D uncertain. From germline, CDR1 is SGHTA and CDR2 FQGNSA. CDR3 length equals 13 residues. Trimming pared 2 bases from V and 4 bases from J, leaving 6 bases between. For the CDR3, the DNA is TGTGCCAGCAGCTTACCTTCGTACAATGAGCAGTTCTTC. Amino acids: CASSLPSYNEQFF.

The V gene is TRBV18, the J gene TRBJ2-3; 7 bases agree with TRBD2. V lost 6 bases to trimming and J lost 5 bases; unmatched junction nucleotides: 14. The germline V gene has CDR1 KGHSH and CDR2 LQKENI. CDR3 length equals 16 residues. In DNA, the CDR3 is TGTGCCAGCTCCCCGGGGGGAGACAACGCTCAAGATACGCAGTATTTT. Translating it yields CASSPGGDNAQDTQYF.

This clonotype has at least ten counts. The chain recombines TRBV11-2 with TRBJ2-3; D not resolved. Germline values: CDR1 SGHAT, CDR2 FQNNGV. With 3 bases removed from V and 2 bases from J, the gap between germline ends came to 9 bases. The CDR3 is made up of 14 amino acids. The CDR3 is CASSFIQPTDTQYF. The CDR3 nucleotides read TGTGCCAGCAGCTTCATACAGCCCACAGATACGCAGTATTTT.

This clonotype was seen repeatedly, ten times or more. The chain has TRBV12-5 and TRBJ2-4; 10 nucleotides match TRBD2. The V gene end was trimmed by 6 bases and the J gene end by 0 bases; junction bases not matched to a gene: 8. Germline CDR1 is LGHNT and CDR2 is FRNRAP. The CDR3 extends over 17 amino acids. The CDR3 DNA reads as TGTGCTAGTGGCCCTGGACTAGCGGCCCTAGCCAAAAACATTCAGTACTTC. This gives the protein CASGPGLAALAKNIQYF.

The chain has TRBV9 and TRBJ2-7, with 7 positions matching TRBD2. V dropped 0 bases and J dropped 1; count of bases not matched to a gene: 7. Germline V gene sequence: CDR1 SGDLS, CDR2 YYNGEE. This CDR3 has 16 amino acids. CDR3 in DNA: TGTGCCAGCAGCGTAGAGGCTAGCGGTCTGTCCTACGAGCAGTACTTC. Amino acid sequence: CASSVEASGLSYEQYF.

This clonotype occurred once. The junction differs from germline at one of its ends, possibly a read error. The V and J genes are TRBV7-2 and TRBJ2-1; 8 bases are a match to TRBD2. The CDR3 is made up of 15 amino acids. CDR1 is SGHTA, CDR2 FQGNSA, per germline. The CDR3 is CASSSKRERYNEHFF. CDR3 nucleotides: TGTGCCAGCAGCTCCAAGCGGGAGAGGTACAATGAGCATTTCTTC.

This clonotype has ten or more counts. Written as DNA, the CDR3 is TGCAGCATTCTAGTTATGGATGAGCAGTTCTTC. Its protein product is CSILVMDEQFF. The chain carries TRBV29-1 and TRBJ2-1; D is uncertain. V was cut by 8 bases and J by 8 bases, with 13 bases left in between. The CDR3 has 11 amino acids. Germline values: CDR1 SQVTM, CDR2 ANQGSEA.

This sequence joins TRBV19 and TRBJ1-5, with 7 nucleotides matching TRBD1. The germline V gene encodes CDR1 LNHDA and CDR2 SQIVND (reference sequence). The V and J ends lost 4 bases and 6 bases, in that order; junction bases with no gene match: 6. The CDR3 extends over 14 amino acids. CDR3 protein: CASSTTGQGQPQHF. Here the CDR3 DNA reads TGTGCCAGTAGTACGACAGGGCAGGGTCAGCCCCAGCATTTT.

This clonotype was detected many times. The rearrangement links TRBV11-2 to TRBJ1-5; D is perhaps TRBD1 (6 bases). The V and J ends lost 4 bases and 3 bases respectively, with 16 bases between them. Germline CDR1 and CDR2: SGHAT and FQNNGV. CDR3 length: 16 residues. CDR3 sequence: CASSSIQGRANQPQHF. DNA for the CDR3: TGTGCCAGCAGCTCAATACAGGGAAGAGCCAATCAGCCCCAGCATTTT.

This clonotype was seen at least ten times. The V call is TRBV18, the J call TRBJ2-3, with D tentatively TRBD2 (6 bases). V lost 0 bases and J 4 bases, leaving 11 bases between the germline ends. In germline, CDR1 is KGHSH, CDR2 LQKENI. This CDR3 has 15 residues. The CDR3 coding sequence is TGTGCCAGCTCACCACCTGGAGGGTCCCCAGATACGCAGTATTTT. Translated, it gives CASSPPGGSPDTQYF.

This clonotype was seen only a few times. The CDR3 loop reads CASSPPRTEPQQYF. The CDR3, as DNA: TGTGCCAGCTCACCACCACGGACCGAGCCCCAGCAGTACTTC. The chain combines TRBV18 with TRBJ2-7; D gene ambiguous. Germline V gene data show CDR1 as KGHSH and CDR2 as LQKENI. V was trimmed by 0 bases and J by 8 bases, leaving 14 bases between them. The CDR3 is 14 residues long.

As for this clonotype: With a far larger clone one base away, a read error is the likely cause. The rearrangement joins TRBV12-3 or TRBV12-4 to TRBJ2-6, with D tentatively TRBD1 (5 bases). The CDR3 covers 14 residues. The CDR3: CGSRAFSGANVLTF. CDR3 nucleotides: TGTGGCAGCAGGGCGTTCTCTGGGGCCAACGTCCTGACTTTC.

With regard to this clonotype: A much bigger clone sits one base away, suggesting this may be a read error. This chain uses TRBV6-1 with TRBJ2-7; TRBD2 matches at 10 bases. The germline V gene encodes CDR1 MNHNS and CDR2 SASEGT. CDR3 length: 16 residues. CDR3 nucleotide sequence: TGTGCCAGCAGTGAACCGATTAGCGGGAGGAGGTACGGGCAGTACTTC. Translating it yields CASSEPISGRRYGQYF.

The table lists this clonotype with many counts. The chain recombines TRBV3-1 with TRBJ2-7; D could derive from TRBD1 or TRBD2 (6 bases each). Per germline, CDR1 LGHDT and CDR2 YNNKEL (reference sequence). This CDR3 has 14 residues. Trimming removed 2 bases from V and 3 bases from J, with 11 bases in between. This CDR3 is CASSQRGADYEQYF. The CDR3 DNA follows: TGTGCCAGCAGCCAAAGGGGGGCGGACTACGAGCAGTACTTC.

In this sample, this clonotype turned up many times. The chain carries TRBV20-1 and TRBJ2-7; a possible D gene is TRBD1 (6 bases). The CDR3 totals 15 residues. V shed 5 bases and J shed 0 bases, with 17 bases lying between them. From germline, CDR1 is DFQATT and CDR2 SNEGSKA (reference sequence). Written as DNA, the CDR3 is TGCAGTGCTTATGGGGGCGAGGAGTTCTCCTACGAGCAGTACTTC. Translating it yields CSAYGGEEFSYEQYF.